These 24 T cell receptor beta chains came from one sample sequenced in a study of blood T cell repertoires in COVID-19. Profiling relied on immunoSEQ multiplex PCR, and the TCRdb table lists in-frame clones only, not all of them. The sample includes nearly 300,000 clones, roughly 88% seen only once; the top ten take 5.5% to 8%. Sequenced material: peripheral blood. All receptors come from a woman aged 30 to 39 who had recovered from COVID-19.

The genes are TRBV27 and TRBJ1-1, with 7 bases fitting TRBD1. Per the germline V gene, CDR1 is MNHEY and CDR2 is SMNVEV (reference sequence). V trimming: 1 base; J trimming: 1 base; junction bases outside the gene matches: 3. This CDR3 spans 15 amino acids. The CDR3 region has the DNA TGTGCCAGCAGTTTATGGAAGGGGGCGAACACTGAAGCTTTCTTT. As protein: CASSLWKGANTEAFF.

V and J are TRBV11-3 and TRBJ2-1; the D is unclear. The CDR3 spans 13 residues. V was cut by 3 bases and J by 3 bases, with 6 bases left in between. Germline V gene data show CDR1 as SGHNT and CDR2 as YENEEA. The DNA for the CDR3 is TGTGCCAGCAGCTTGGTCAGCTACAATGAGCAGTTCTTC. It translates to CASSLVSYNEQFF.

The CDR3 DNA sequence: TGTGCCAGCTCACCGAGTCCAGGGTCCCAGGCGGATACGCAGTATTTT. It codes for CASSPSPGSQADTQYF. The rearrangement uses TRBV18 and TRBJ2-3; D may be TRBD1 (5 bases). Trimming cost V 3 bases and J 6 bases, with 19 bases left between them. Per the germline V gene, CDR1 is KGHSH and CDR2 is LQKENI. This CDR3 has 16 amino acids.

The chain carries TRBV13 and TRBJ2-2, with TRBD2 identical over 11 bases. The CDR3 runs to 16 residues. V shed 5 bases, J shed 7 bases, and the junction held 9 bases outside the gene matches. Per germline, CDR1 PRHDT and CDR2 FYEKMQ (reference sequence). The CDR3 sequence: CASSPTSGAPGGELFF. In nucleotides, the CDR3 is TGTGCCAGCAGCCCGACTAGCGGGGCCCCGGGCGGGGAGCTGTTTTTT.

This chain uses TRBV5-1 with TRBJ1-1, with TRBD1 identical over 7 bases. The germline V gene encodes CDR1 SGHRS and CDR2 YFSETQ. The CDR3 covers 13 residues. With 4 bases clipped from V and 4 bases from J, the junction kept 4 bases outside the gene matches. The CDR3 DNA reads TGCGCCAGCAGCCTCGGGACAGCCACTGAAGCTTTCTTT. Amino acid sequence: CASSLGTATEAFF.

This chain joins TRBV2 and TRBJ1-3; no firm D call. V dropped 5 bases and J dropped 2 bases, with 13 bases sitting between them. The V gene's germline CDR1 is SNHLY and CDR2 FYNNEI. The CDR3 is 15 amino acids. CDR3 sequence reads: CASSLAGSPGNTIYF. The CDR3 DNA sequence: TGTGCCAGCAGTCTCGCGGGGAGTCCTGGAAACACCATATATTTT. Full variable domain (missing parts from reference TRBV2 and TRBJ1-3): EPEVTQTPSHQVTQMGQEVILRCVPISNHLYFYWYRQILGQKVEFLVSFYNNEISEKSEIFDDQFSVERPDGSNFTLKIRSTKLEDSAMYFCASSLAGSPGNTIYFGEGSWLTVV.

This clone has just a few counts. CDR3 DNA sequence: TGTGCCACCAGTGAGGGGCCGGGACAGGGAAATCAGCCCCAGCATTTT. This encodes CATSEGPGQGNQPQHF. The rearrangement uses TRBV24-1 and TRBJ1-5; 9 bases are shared with TRBD1. V was clipped by 4 bases and J by 4 bases; unmatched bases: 7. Germline values: CDR1 KGHDR, CDR2 SFDVKD. The CDR3 extends over 16 amino acids.

Written as DNA, the CDR3 is TGTGCCAGCAACCAACTAGGTCAAGATACGCAGTATTTT. Protein product: CASNQLGQDTQYF. This sequence joins TRBV27 and TRBJ2-3; D may be TRBD2 (5 bases). The CDR3 consists of 13 residues. Germline V gene data show CDR1 as MNHEY and CDR2 as SMNVEV (reference sequence). With 7 bases removed from V and 5 bases from J, the gap between germline ends came to 13 bases.

This clone was observed a handful of times. V and J are TRBV7-2 and TRBJ2-3; no definite D call. CDR1 SGHTA and CDR2 FQGNSA come from the germline V gene. There are 14 residues in the CDR3. Between the trimmed V and J ends, which lost 3 bases and 0 bases, there was a span of 7 bases. CDR3: CASSLSRSTDTQYF. CDR3 nucleotide sequence: TGTGCCAGCAGCTTGTCCCGTAGCACAGATACGCAGTATTTT.

The chain carries TRBV2 and TRBJ2-5; 11 positions match TRBD2. V shed 5 bases and J 5 bases; nucleotides not matched to a gene: 4. This CDR3 comprises 14 residues. Germline assignment: CDR1 SNHLY and CDR2 FYNNEI. The DNA for the CDR3 is TGTGCCAGCAGTTCCGGGACTAGCGGCGAGACCCAGTACTTC. Encoded protein: CASSSGTSGETQYF.

V and J are TRBV7-9 and TRBJ1-5, with D possibly being TRBD1 (5 bases). Looked up from germline, CDR1 is SEHNR and CDR2 is FQNEAQ (reference sequence). Deletions cut 5 bases from V and 7 bases from J, with 12 bases between. The CDR3 extends over 13 amino acids. The CDR3 coding sequence is TGTGCCAGCAGCCTAGGGGAGGAACAGCCCCAGCATTTT. Translated, it gives CASSLGEEQPQHF.

V usage is TRBV4-1 and J usage is TRBJ1-2, with D possibly TRBD1 on 6 matching bases. The germline V gene encodes CDR1 MGHRA and CDR2 YSYEKL. Trimming removed 1 base at V and 2 bases at J, with 11 bases between. This CDR3 has 15 amino acids. The CDR3 bases are TGCGCCAGCAGCCAAGGGGGGGGACACAACTATGGCTACACCTTC. Its translation: CASSQGGGHNYGYTF.

The CDR3 coding sequence is TGCGCCAGCAGCTTGTCTTCGACTAGCGGGGTTCCGAGCTCCTACAATGAGCAGTTCTTC. Its translation: CASSLSSTSGVPSSYNEQFF. V and J are TRBV5-1 and TRBJ2-1; 11 bases fit TRBD2. Germline loops: CDR1 SGHRS, CDR2 YFSETQ. Germline trimming cut 1 base from V and 0 bases from J; bases unmatched to any gene: 12. The CDR3 loop spans 20 amino acids. Together with reference TRBV5-1 and TRBJ2-1, the CDR3 gives the full variable domain: KAGVTQTPRYLIKTRGQQVTLSCSPISGHRSVSWYQQTPGQGLQFLFEYFSETQRNKGNFPGRFSGRQFSNSRSEMNVSTLELGDSALYLCASSLSSTSGVPSSYNEQFFGPGTRLTVL.

The rearrangement uses TRBV2 and TRBJ1-5; D may be TRBD1 (6 bases). Germline lookup yields CDR1 SNHLY and CDR2 FYNNEI. CDR3 size: 15 residues. V shed 4 bases and J shed 7 bases, with 17 bases lying between them. As DNA, the CDR3 is TGTGCCAGCAGTGGACAGGCGATACTGAGGCAGCCCCAGCATTTT. This codes for CASSGQAILRQPQHF.

This clone was seen a few times. The rearrangement joins TRBV29-1 to TRBJ1-1; the D gene is possibly TRBD1 (6 bases). V gave up 3 bases and J gave up 6 bases, with 11 bases separating them. Per the germline V gene, CDR1 is SQVTM and CDR2 is ANQGSEA. The CDR3 has 12 residues. CDR3 loop: CSVEPGGPEAFF. Written as DNA, the CDR3 is TGCAGCGTTGAGCCGGGGGGGCCTGAAGCTTTCTTT.

The V gene is TRBV9, the J gene TRBJ2-2; a weak D match, TRBD1 (5 bases). The V end was cut by 2 bases, the J end by 0 bases, with 14 bases between. Germline V gene sequence: CDR1 SGDLS, CDR2 YYNGEE. CDR3 size: 17 residues. This chain's CDR3 is CASSVSPRAPNTGELFF. CDR3 DNA: TGTGCCAGCAGCGTGTCTCCCAGGGCACCGAACACCGGGGAGCTGTTTTTT. Supplemented by reference TRBV9 and TRBJ2-2, the full variable domain reads DSGVTQTPKHLITATGQRVTLRCSPRSGDLSVYWYQQSLDQGLQFLIQYYNGEERAKGNILERFSAQQFPDLHSELNLSSLELGDSALYFCASSVSPRAPNTGELFFGEGSRLTVL.

The chain carries TRBV5-1 and TRBJ2-2; D is uncertain. The CDR3 extends over 16 amino acids. Trimming took off 2 bases at V and 2 bases at J, with 13 bases between the two ends. The germline CDR1 and CDR2 sequences are SGHRS and YFSETQ. In nucleotides, the CDR3 is TGCGCCAGCAGCTTTGCTAAGACAACAAACACCGGGGAGCTGTTTTTT. This codes for CASSFAKTTNTGELFF.

The V and J genes are TRBV6-5 and TRBJ1-4, with 8 bases lining up with TRBD1. CDR1 is MNHEY, CDR2 SVGAGI, per germline. The CDR3 spans 16 residues. The V segment lost 0 bases and the J segment 5 bases; nucleotides outside the gene matches: 5. The CDR3 sequence: CASSYSWTGSNEKLFF. The CDR3 DNA sequence: TGTGCCAGCAGTTACTCTTGGACAGGGTCAAATGAAAAACTGTTTTTT.

This rearrangement joins TRBV7-2 to TRBJ1-2, with D perhaps matching TRBD1 (6 bases). Deletions cut 1 base from V and 10 bases from J, with 16 bases between. The CDR3 has 14 residues. Germline V lookup: CDR1 SGHTA, CDR2 FQGNSA. CDR3 sequence (DNA): TGTGCCAGCAGCTTAGGTAACAGGGACCTCGTCTACACCTTC. This sequence encodes CASSLGNRDLVYTF.

The chain has TRBV24-1 and TRBJ2-1; possible D gene TRBD1, 6 bases. The CDR3 length is 15 residues. Germline V lookup: CDR1 KGHDR, CDR2 SFDVKD. Trimming left V 3 bases short and J 12 bases short, with 20 bases between. CDR3 DNA sequence: TGTGCCACCAGTGATGGGGGCTTTTGGGGCGCGGGGCAGTTCTTC. Translation gives CATSDGGFWGAGQFF.

This chain uses TRBV7-9 with TRBJ1-5; no clear D gene. Trimming cost V 4 bases and J 0 bases, with 16 bases left between them. Germline loops: CDR1 SEHNR, CDR2 FQNEAQ (reference sequence). The CDR3 loop spans 17 amino acids. CDR3 in DNA: TGTGCCAGCAGCTCCGGACGGGGAATGTATAGCAATCAGCCCCAGCATTTT. This sequence encodes CASSSGRGMYSNQPQHF.

This clone was counted only a few times. Other DNA sequences in the same sample also yield this CDR3. J is TRBJ2-7 and V is TRBV5-4, with 7 bases identical to TRBD1. V trimming: 4 bases; J trimming: 0 bases; junction bases outside the gene matches: 4. The CDR3 contains 14 residues. Germline CDR1 and CDR2: SGHNT and YYREEE (reference sequence). CDR3 region: CASSRDRSSYEQYF. The CDR3 nucleotides read TGTGCCAGCAGCCGGGACAGAAGCTCCTACGAGCAGTACTTC.

CDR3 DNA: TGCAGCGCCGCTCCGGGAGAGACCCAGTACTTC. Its protein product is CSAAPGETQYF. The chain uses TRBV29-1 and TRBJ2-5; D is undetermined. Germline values: CDR1 SQVTM, CDR2 ANQGSEA. The CDR3 sequence is 11 residues long. Trimming cost V 7 bases and J 4 bases, with 10 bases left between them.

The J gene is TRBJ1-1, the V gene TRBV2, with TRBD1 matching 8 bases. The CDR3 loop spans 15 amino acids. The V segment lost 6 bases and the J segment 0 bases; nucleotides outside the gene matches: 6. Per the germline V gene, CDR1 is SNHLY and CDR2 is FYNNEI. CDR3 nucleotide sequence: TGTGCCAGCAGCCAGGGGGCCCCCATGAACACTGAAGCTTTCTTT. Its translation is CASSQGAPMNTEAFF.